Sequencing of this TCR beta chain was carried out in a study of blood T cell repertoires in COVID-19. This CDR3 has 15 amino acids. Germline assignment: CDR1 SEHNR and CDR2 FQNEAQ (reference sequence). V was cut by 5 bases and J by 6 bases, with 18 bases left in between. In the source study's methods: It was from reference gene primer amplification that nucleated cell counts were estimated. Using immunoSEQ multiplex PCR, the repertoire was profiled, and TCRdb retains in-frame clones only, with some absent. V, J and clone size derive from that table, while D and trimming were established from the DNA sequence. Here the sample spans 45,000 to 55,000 clones, more than 70% being singletons.

The material sequenced was peripheral blood. The sequence was collected from a human donor in a cohort sampled during active COVID-19. The chain has TRBV7-9 and TRBJ2-3; D possibly corresponds to TRBD2 (6 bases). As DNA, the CDR3 is TGTGCCAGCAGCAACCCCAAGCTAGCGTGGGATACGCAGTATTTT. Protein: CASSNPKLAWDTQYF.